The present T cell receptor (beta chain) was sequenced within a study of shared clonotypes between healthy human individuals. As for the study in general: Three plates were used per donor for CD4 naive, three for CD4 memory, two for CD8 naive and one for CD8 memory. Findings and caveats of the study: Exclusively blood specimens were collected; tissue repertoires likely differ. Among the subsets, naive ones generally showed larger estimated richness than memory ones.

Worth noting for this clone: Its target is unknown.

Assay: immunoSEQ multiplex PCR; the TCRdb copy retains only in-frame clones and omits some. The sample consists of about 1.5 million clones, approximately 98% of them appearing once. A split of CD4+ cells into CD45RA+ naive and CD45RA-negative memory subsets was performed. After removal of 3 bases from V and 0 bases from J, the junction contained 2 bases not matched to a gene. The CDR3 loop spans 15 amino acids. The V gene's germline CDR1 is SGHKS and CDR2 YYEKEE (reference sequence). The origin of this receptor is a man between 25 and 39 years old in good health. The specimen sequenced was naive CD4+ T cells sorted from blood. Subset of the sample: CD45RA+ positively selected. The gene calls are TRBV5-5 and TRBJ2-3; 9 nucleotides match TRBD2. The CDR3 reads CASSYSGRSTDTQYF. Here the CDR3 DNA reads TGTGCCAGCAGCTATAGCGGGAGAAGCACAGATACGCAGTATTTT.